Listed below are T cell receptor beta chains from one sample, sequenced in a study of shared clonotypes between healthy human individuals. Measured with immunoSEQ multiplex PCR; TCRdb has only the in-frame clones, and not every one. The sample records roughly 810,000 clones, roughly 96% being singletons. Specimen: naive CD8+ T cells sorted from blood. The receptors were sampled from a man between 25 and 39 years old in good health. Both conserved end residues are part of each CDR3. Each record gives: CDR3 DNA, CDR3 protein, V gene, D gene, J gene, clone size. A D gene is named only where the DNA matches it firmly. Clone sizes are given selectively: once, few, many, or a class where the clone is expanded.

cdr3_nt: TGCGCCAGCAGTGAGATGAACACAGATACGCAGTATTTT
cdr3_aa: CASSEMNTDTQYF
v_call: TRBV10-1
d_call: .
j_call: TRBJ2-3
clone_size: .

cdr3_nt: TGCAGCGTCCTTGACAGGGGGCGGGACACTAATGAAAAACTGTTTTTT
cdr3_aa: CSVLDRGRDTNEKLFF
v_call: TRBV29-1
d_call: TRBD1
j_call: TRBJ1-4
clone_size: .

cdr3_nt: TGTGCCAGCAATACAGGGGGTAGCACAGATACGCAGTATTTT
cdr3_aa: CASNTGGSTDTQYF
v_call: TRBV14
d_call: TRBD1
j_call: TRBJ2-3
clone_size: .

cdr3_nt: TGTGCCAGCAGCCAAAGGGAGCCCCAAGAGACCCAGTACTTC
cdr3_aa: CASSQREPQETQYF
v_call: TRBV7-9
d_call: .
j_call: TRBJ2-5
clone_size: .

cdr3_nt: TGTGCCAGCACCCCCTACCCAGGGGCCAGCTCCTACGAGCAGTACTTC
cdr3_aa: CASTPYPGASSYEQYF
v_call: TRBV27
d_call: .
j_call: TRBJ2-7
clone_size: .

cdr3_nt: TGTGCCAGCAGCCAAGAGAAATGGGGTGAGCAGTTCTTC
cdr3_aa: CASSQEKWGEQFF
v_call: TRBV14
d_call: .
j_call: TRBJ2-1
clone_size: many

cdr3_nt: TGTGCCTGGAGTGCAGGGGTAGCTGGAAACACCATATATTTT
cdr3_aa: CAWSAGVAGNTIYF
v_call: TRBV30
d_call: .
j_call: TRBJ1-3
clone_size: .

cdr3_nt: TGTGCCAGCAGCAACCTTGCGGGAGCCCGGGAGCAGTACTTC
cdr3_aa: CASSNLAGAREQYF
v_call: TRBV28
d_call: TRBD2
j_call: TRBJ2-7
clone_size: .

cdr3_nt: TGTGCCAGCAGCACGCTAGCACCGAATGAGCAGTTCTTC
cdr3_aa: CASSTLAPNEQFF
v_call: TRBV6-6
d_call: .
j_call: TRBJ2-1
clone_size: once

cdr3_nt: TGCGCCAGCAGCTTGGACAGGGGACGCACAGATACGCAGTATTTT
cdr3_aa: CASSLDRGRTDTQYF
v_call: TRBV5-1
d_call: TRBD1
j_call: TRBJ2-3
clone_size: .

cdr3_nt: TGTGCCATCAGACGGGAGGGCTCGGGTGAGACCCAGTACTTC
cdr3_aa: CAIRREGSGETQYF
v_call: TRBV10-3
d_call: TRBD2
j_call: TRBJ2-5
clone_size: .

cdr3_nt: TGTGCCAGCAGCGCGCGGGAGGGCCTGAACAATGAGCAGTTCTTC
cdr3_aa: CASSAREGLNNEQFF
v_call: TRBV7-9
d_call: TRBD2
j_call: TRBJ2-1
clone_size: .

cdr3_nt: TGCGCCAGCAGCTTGGGCAGGGTAAGGTCCCCGGATTACGAGCAGTACTTC
cdr3_aa: CASSLGRVRSPDYEQYF
v_call: TRBV5-1
d_call: .
j_call: TRBJ2-7
clone_size: once

cdr3_nt: TGTGCCTGGAGCCATAACGCGGGGGTCTCCTACAATGAGCAGTTCTTC
cdr3_aa: CAWSHNAGVSYNEQFF
v_call: TRBV30
d_call: TRBD2
j_call: TRBJ2-1
clone_size: .

cdr3_nt: TGTGCCAGCAACCAAGGGATGGATAACACCATATATTTT
cdr3_aa: CASNQGMDNTIYF
v_call: TRBV6-1
d_call: .
j_call: TRBJ1-3
clone_size: .

cdr3_nt: TGTGCCAGCAGTTACTTCGACTGGACTGAAGCTTTCTTT
cdr3_aa: CASSYFDWTEAFF
v_call: TRBV6-5
d_call: .
j_call: TRBJ1-1
clone_size: .

cdr3_nt: TGCGCCAGCAGCCAAGATGCGAGAGGGACTAAAGAGCAGTACTTC
cdr3_aa: CASSQDARGTKEQYF
v_call: TRBV4-1
d_call: TRBD2
j_call: TRBJ2-7
clone_size: .

cdr3_nt: TGCGCCAGCAGCCAAGATGGGACAGGCAGCTCCTACGAGCAGTACTTC
cdr3_aa: CASSQDGTGSSYEQYF
v_call: TRBV4-3
d_call: TRBD1
j_call: TRBJ2-7
clone_size: .

cdr3_nt: TGTGCCAGCAGCTTGGGGGTTATGTCGGCAGATACGCAGTATTTT
cdr3_aa: CASSLGVMSADTQYF
v_call: TRBV5-5
d_call: .
j_call: TRBJ2-3
clone_size: .

cdr3_nt: TGTGCCAGTAGTATAGTCAATAGTCCTCAGCCCCAGCATTTT
cdr3_aa: CASSIVNSPQPQHF
v_call: TRBV19
d_call: .
j_call: TRBJ1-5
clone_size: .